This T cell receptor (beta chain) was captured in a study of T cell responses to AZD1222 COVID-19 vaccine. The table came from immunoSEQ multiplex PCR; TCRdb's copy has only in-frame clones and leaves some out. There are some 150,000 clones in the sample; around 90% occur only once, and roughly 1.7% lies in the top ten. Germline CDR1 LNHNV, CDR2 YYDKDF (reference sequence). V lost 3 bases, J lost 4 bases, and 15 bases lay in between. The CDR3 runs to 15 residues. The rearrangement links TRBV15 to TRBJ1-1; D remains ambiguous. This sequence was found in an adult who received the AZD1222 COVID-19 vaccine. The source was peripheral blood, collected 28 days after the second AZD1222 dose. Here the CDR3 reads CATSSGRVRFTEAFF. In DNA, the CDR3 is TGTGCCACCAGCAGTGGACGGGTCCGGTTCACTGAAGCTTTCTTT.